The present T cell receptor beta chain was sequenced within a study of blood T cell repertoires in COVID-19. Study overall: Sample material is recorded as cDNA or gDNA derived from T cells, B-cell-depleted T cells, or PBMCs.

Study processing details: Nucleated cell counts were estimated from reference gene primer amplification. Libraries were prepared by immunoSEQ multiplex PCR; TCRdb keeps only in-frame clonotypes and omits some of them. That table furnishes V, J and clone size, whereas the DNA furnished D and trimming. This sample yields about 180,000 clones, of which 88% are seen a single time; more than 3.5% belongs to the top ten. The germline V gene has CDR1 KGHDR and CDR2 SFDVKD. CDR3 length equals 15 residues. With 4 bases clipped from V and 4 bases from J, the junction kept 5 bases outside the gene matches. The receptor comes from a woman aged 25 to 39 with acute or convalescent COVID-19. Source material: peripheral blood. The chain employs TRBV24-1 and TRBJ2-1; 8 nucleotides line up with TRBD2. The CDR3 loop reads CATSEFLAGYNEQFF. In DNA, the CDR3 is TGTGCCACCAGTGAGTTTCTAGCGGGTTACAATGAGCAGTTCTTC.